Below, 20 T cell receptor beta chains from the same sample are listed, as sequenced in a study of blood T cell repertoires in COVID-19. TCRdb keeps only in-frame clones here, not all; method: immunoSEQ multiplex PCR. Here the sample spans 150,000 to 200,000 clones, 70% to 90% being singletons. Sequencing used peripheral blood. The receptors originated from a man aged 35 to 55 with active or convalescent COVID-19.

The DNA of the CDR3 is TGTGCCAGCAGGGACTTTCACGCCAGCACAGATACGCAGTATTTT. It is translated as CASRDFHASTDTQYF. The V and J genes are TRBV6-5 and TRBJ2-3; D possibly corresponds to TRBD2 (5 bases). Germline assignment: CDR1 MNHEY and CDR2 SVGAGI. V was shortened by 6 bases and J by 0 bases, with 13 bases between the two germline ends. The CDR3 is 15 amino acids.

This CDR3 is CASSNYVDTQYF. The CDR3 DNA is TGTGCCAGCAGCAACTACGTGGATACGCAGTATTTT. V gene TRBV7-9 combines with J gene TRBJ2-3; no definite D call. The CDR3 is 12 residues long. Trimming stripped 5 bases from V and 6 bases from J, with 9 bases between. Germline V gives CDR1 SEHNR, CDR2 FQNEAQ (reference sequence). The whole variable domain, filled in from reference TRBV7-9 and TRBJ2-3, reads DTGVSQNPRHKITKRGQNVTFRCDPISEHNRLYWYRQTLGQGPEFLTYFQNEAQLEKSRLLSDRFSAERPKGSFSTLEIQRTEQGDSAMYLCASSNYVDTQYFGPGTRLTVL.

The rearrangement links TRBV4-2 to TRBJ2-3; 8 nucleotides line up with TRBD2. V was clipped by 2 bases and J by 2 bases; unmatched bases: 6. CDR1 LGHNA and CDR2 YNFKEQ come from the germline V gene. This CDR3 is built from 16 residues. CDR3 DNA sequence: TGTGCCAGCAGCCAAAAGCAAGCGGGGGCCACAGATACGCAGTATTTT. Protein: CASSQKQAGATDTQYF.

The V gene is TRBV7-9, the J gene TRBJ2-3; tentative D call: TRBD2 (5 bases). The germline V gene encodes CDR1 SEHNR and CDR2 FQNEAQ (reference sequence). Trimming took 3 bases from V and 6 from J, leaving 16 bases between them. The CDR3 runs 15 residues. In DNA form, the CDR3 reads TGTGCCAGCAGCTTCGGCTCACTAGTCTCGGATACGCAGTATTTT. It codes for CASSFGSLVSDTQYF.

This clone was counted between two and nine times. The J gene is TRBJ2-2, the V gene TRBV6-2 or TRBV6-3, with 7 bases that match TRBD1. Trimming at V came to 5 bases and at J to 5 bases, leaving 8 bases not matched to a gene. This CDR3 spans 15 amino acids. Germline CDR1 and CDR2: MNHEY and SVGEGT. CDR3 protein: CASSPGTAGTGELFF. For the CDR3, the DNA is TGTGCCAGCAGTCCCGGGACAGCCGGGACCGGGGAGCTGTTTTTT.

The chain couples TRBV3-1 (or the pseudogene TRBV3-2) to TRBJ2-2; D perhaps matches TRBD2 (5 bases). Germline V gives CDR1 LGHDT, CDR2 YNNKEL (reference sequence). This CDR3 is 13 amino acids long. V dropped 2 bases and J dropped 7 bases, with 8 bases sitting between them. CDR3 bases: TGTGCCAGCAGCCAATTCGGGAACGGGGAGCTGTTTTTT. It translates to CASSQFGNGELFF.

A few counts support this clone. J is TRBJ2-3 and V is TRBV19; D is possibly TRBD2 (5 bases). V was pared by 3 bases and J by 4 bases, with 8 bases between. This CDR3 has 13 amino acids. Germline CDR1 LNHDA, CDR2 SQIVND (reference sequence). The CDR3 loop reads CASSIGGSDTQYF. The CDR3 DNA reads as TGTGCCAGTAGTATCGGCGGGTCAGATACGCAGTATTTT.

This clone has only one observation. The CDR3 nucleotides are TGTGCCAGCAGCCAGGAGCCCAAGGGACTAGCGGGAGGGGGAGCAGTGGATACGCAGTATTTT. It yields the protein CASSQEPKGLAGGGAVDTQYF. The V gene is TRBV4-2, the J gene TRBJ2-3, with 16 bases matching TRBD2. The CDR3 contains 21 residues. CDR1 is LGHNA, CDR2 YNFKEQ, per germline. V was pared by 3 bases and J by 6 bases, with 18 bases of the junction left unmatched.

V usage is TRBV7-3 and J usage is TRBJ2-1; 9 positions agree with TRBD1. The CDR3 has 15 residues. Germline values: CDR1 SGHTA, CDR2 FQGTGA. V gave up 5 bases and J gave up 1 base; unmatched junction bases: 3. The CDR3 sequence: CASSQDRGSYNEQFF. The CDR3 bases are TGTGCCAGCAGCCAGGACAGGGGATCCTACAATGAGCAGTTCTTC.

The gene calls are TRBV30 and TRBJ2-1, with 9 bases lining up with TRBD2. Germline V gene sequence: CDR1 GTSNPN, CDR2 SVGIG (reference sequence). There are 15 residues in the CDR3. Trimming took 2 bases from V and 3 from J; bases not matched to a gene: 5. The CDR3 protein is CAWSTGTSYYNEQFF. DNA for the CDR3: TGTGCCTGGAGTACCGGGACTAGCTACTACAATGAGCAGTTCTTC.

V is TRBV24-1 and J is TRBJ2-1, with 9 bases identical to TRBD2. Trimming cost V 4 bases and J 6 bases; bases outside gene matches: 9. The germline gives CDR1 KGHDR, CDR2 SFDVKD. This CDR3 spans 16 amino acids. In DNA form, the CDR3 reads TGTGCCACCAGTGACCGTAGGACTAGCGCGGGCAATGAGCAGTTCTTC. It is translated as CATSDRRTSAGNEQFF.

The chain uses TRBV5-1 and TRBJ2-3; the match to TRBD2 covers 10 bases. The CDR3 loop spans 20 amino acids. The V gene's germline CDR1 is SGHRS and CDR2 YFSETQ. Unmatched junction bases numbered 18, after V lost 3 bases and J lost 2 bases. CDR3 coding DNA: TGCGCCAGCAGCTGGAGGGGGCCTAGCGGGGGCCACGGGTCCACAGATACGCAGTATTTT. It encodes CASSWRGPSGGHGSTDTQYF.

This chain uses TRBV6-2 or TRBV6-3 with TRBJ2-1; 12 nucleotides agree with TRBD2. Germline V lookup: CDR1 MNHEY, CDR2 SVGEGT. This CDR3 comprises 15 residues. Germline trimming cut 5 bases from V and 7 bases from J; bases unmatched to any gene: 6. The CDR3 bases are TGTGCCAGCAGTCTAGCGGGAGGGAGAGGGAATGAGCAGTTCTTC. Amino acids: CASSLAGGRGNEQFF.

This chain uses TRBV2 with TRBJ1-5; TRBD1 agrees at 7 bases. Germline loops: CDR1 SNHLY, CDR2 FYNNEI. V gave up 2 bases and J gave up 5 bases; unmatched junction bases: 3. The CDR3 is 14 amino acids. CDR3 in DNA: TGTGCCAGCAGTGAACAGGGGGTCGATCAGCCCCAGCATTTT. This sequence encodes CASSEQGVDQPQHF.

The chain employs TRBV6-1 and TRBJ2-5; 7 bases map to TRBD1. The V segment lost 3 bases and the J segment 2 bases; nucleotides outside the gene matches: 3. Germline V lookup: CDR1 MNHNS, CDR2 SASEGT. The CDR3 contains 14 residues. CDR3 amino acids: CASSETGRQETQYF. In DNA form, the CDR3 reads TGTGCCAGCAGTGAGACAGGGCGACAAGAGACCCAGTACTTC.

The chain joins TRBV11-2 to TRBJ2-7; 8 bases are a match to TRBD1. Trimming took 1 base from V and 4 from J; bases not matched to a gene: 9. The CDR3 is made up of 16 amino acids. Germline V gene lookup returns CDR1 SGHAT and CDR2 FQNNGV. The CDR3 DNA reads TGTGCCAGCAGCTTAGGGACAGGGCCGGATATATACGAGCAGTACTTC. Translating it yields CASSLGTGPDIYEQYF.

The gene calls are TRBV2 and TRBJ1-1; D unresolved. The CDR3 runs 11 residues. Germline V gene data show CDR1 as SNHLY and CDR2 as FYNNEI. V was clipped by 4 bases and J by 4 bases, with 4 bases between them. This CDR3 reads CASSGGTEAFF. CDR3 DNA sequence: TGTGCCAGCAGTGGCGGCACTGAAGCTTTCTTT.

This sequence joins TRBV27 and TRBJ2-7, with D possibly matching TRBD2 (5 bases). V lost 2 bases and J 0 bases, leaving 8 bases between the germline ends. Germline-derived CDR1 and CDR2 are MNHEY and SMNVEV (reference sequence). This CDR3 is 14 amino acids long. The CDR3 bases are TGTGCCAGCAGTTTACTCCGGGGCTCCTACGAGCAGTACTTC. This translates into CASSLLRGSYEQYF.

The V call is TRBV6-1, the J call TRBJ2-3; D may be TRBD1 (6 bases). Trimming shortened V by 10 bases and J by 2 bases, and 13 bases separated the two germline ends. Germline V lookup: CDR1 MNHNS, CDR2 SASEGT. The CDR3 is 13 amino acids. The CDR3 region has the DNA TGTGCCAACCAGGACAGTAACACAGATACGCAGTATTTT. Its protein product is CANQDSNTDTQYF.

The J gene is TRBJ2-5, the V gene TRBV4-2; 8 nucleotides match TRBD1. V dropped 4 bases and J dropped 1; count of bases not matched to a gene: 2. The V gene's germline CDR1 is LGHNA and CDR2 YNFKEQ. There are 14 residues in the CDR3. The CDR3 reads CASSPGQGQETQYF. The CDR3 DNA is TGTGCCAGCAGCCCAGGACAGGGCCAAGAGACCCAGTACTTC.